This entry features one TCR beta chain sequence. Its antigen is unknown. This entry comes from a study of naive and memory T cell subsets. This CDR3 is 14 amino acids long. With V trimmed by 2 bases and J by 5 bases, 5 bases remained unmatched. Findings and caveats of the study: In naive cells, over 95% of TCR sequences were seen only once. Naive repertoires, especially CD8, held a few larger clonotypes, possibly memory cells re-expressing CD45RA.

Both TRBC1 and TRBC2 were covered by a beta constant-region primer of two equimolar oligonucleotides. The ligated cDNA underwent four PCR rounds using SP2 and nested alpha and beta constant-region primers. A 12-nucleotide UMI and the SP2 primer were added to the cDNA 3' end by oligonucleotide ligation. From the UMI-ligation and nested PCR reads, TCRdb called clonotypes with MiXCR, one entry per CDR3 protein. The data show approximately 100,000 distinct CDR3 sequences, about 14% seen once. The origin of this receptor is a human donor in good health. The chain joins TRBV12-3 or TRBV12-4 to TRBJ2-7, with 8 bases fitting TRBD2. The specimen sequenced was naive CD8+ T cells from blood. The CDR3 is CASSLSGSRNEQYF. The CDR3 DNA sequence: TGTGCCAGCAGTTTAAGCGGGAGCAGAAACGAGCAGTACTTC.